The 14 T cell receptor beta chains reported below all come from one sample, sequenced in a study of PD-1 blockade in mismatch repair-deficient tumors. Generated by immunoSEQ multiplex PCR, the TCRdb table keeps only in-frame clones and is missing some. The profile covers under 40,000 clones, with over 80% appearing a single time and less than 1.3% taken by the ten largest. Sequencing used PBMCs, obtained around 40 weeks after starting pembrolizumab. These receptors all come from an adult with mismatch repair-deficient cancer.

The V gene is TRBV5-4, the J gene TRBJ1-4; perhaps TRBD1 as D (6 bases). Per the germline V gene, CDR1 is SGHNT and CDR2 is YYREEE (reference sequence). This CDR3 comprises 14 residues. Trimming stripped 4 bases from V and 4 bases from J, with 11 bases between. The CDR3 coding sequence is TGTGCCAGCAGCGATGGACAGATTAATGAAAAACTGTTTTTT. This gives the protein CASSDGQINEKLFF.

This chain joins TRBV7-2 and TRBJ2-7; no reliable D call. CDR1 is SGHTA, CDR2 FQGNSA, per germline. This CDR3 comprises 12 residues. V gave up 5 bases and J gave up 2 bases, with 7 bases separating them. CDR3 coding DNA: TGTGCCAGCAGCCGTCCGGCCTACGAGCAGTACTTC. Protein sequence: CASSRPAYEQYF. Complete variable domain (other parts from reference TRBV7-2 and TRBJ2-7): GAGVSQSPSNKVTEKGKDVELRCDPISGHTALYWYRQSLGQGLEFLIYFQGNSAPDKSGLPSDRFSAERTGGSVSTLTIQRTQQEDSAVYLCASSRPAYEQYFGPGTRLTVT.

The V gene is TRBV7-8, the J gene TRBJ1-1, with unresolved D. CDR1 and CDR2 from the germline V gene are SGHVS and FQNEAQ. Trimming pared 5 bases from V and 4 bases from J, leaving 14 bases between. The CDR3 sequence is 14 residues long. CDR3 in DNA: TGTGCCAGCAGCCCCCGGGAAGGGCGCACTGAAGCTTTCTTT. It translates to CASSPREGRTEAFF.

The chain carries TRBV2 and TRBJ1-5, with 11 bases fitting TRBD1. CDR1 and CDR2 from the germline V gene are SNHLY and FYNNEI. Trimming cost V 4 bases and J 2 bases; bases outside gene matches: 7. The CDR3 consists of 17 residues. The CDR3 region is CASSGTGGAEGNQPQHF. CDR3 in DNA: TGTGCCAGCAGTGGGACAGGGGGCGCGGAGGGCAATCAGCCCCAGCATTTT.

The gene calls are TRBV2 and TRBJ1-1, with a weak D call TRBD1 (5 bases). The CDR3 runs 12 residues. In germline, CDR1 is SNHLY, CDR2 FYNNEI. Trimming left V 7 bases short and J 5 bases short, with 11 bases between. The CDR3 reads CASTWPGTEAFF. DNA of the CDR3: TGTGCCAGCACCTGGCCAGGGACTGAAGCTTTCTTT. Full variable domain (remainder filled in from reference TRBV2 and TRBJ1-1): EPEVTQTPSHQVTQMGQEVILRCVPISNHLYFYWYRQILGQKVEFLVSFYNNEISEKSEIFDDQFSVERPDGSNFTLKIRSTKLEDSAMYFCASTWPGTEAFFGQGTRLTVV.

This chain uses TRBV9 with TRBJ2-2, with 11 bases matching TRBD2. The CDR3 is 16 residues long. Germline values: CDR1 SGDLS, CDR2 YYNGEE. With V trimmed by 4 bases and J by 6 bases, 8 bases remained unmatched. The CDR3 DNA follows: TGTGCCAGCAGCCCTAGCGGGGGGTCGCTCGCCGGGGAGCTGTTTTTT. Translation gives CASSPSGGSLAGELFF.

This rearrangement joins TRBV27 to TRBJ2-5, with 8 bases aligning to TRBD1. This CDR3 spans 17 amino acids. Germline V gene data show CDR1 as MNHEY and CDR2 as SMNVEV (reference sequence). The V and J ends lost 4 bases and 4 bases, in that order; junction bases with no gene match: 14. The CDR3 bases are TGTGCCAGCAGTTCTCAGACAGGGGCTATGTTTGGAGAGACCCAGTACTTC. Its translation: CASSSQTGAMFGETQYF.

V gene TRBV28 combines with J gene TRBJ2-4, with TRBD1 identical over 7 bases. CDR1 and CDR2 from the germline V gene are MDHEN and SYDVKM. V shed 5 bases, J shed 3 bases, and the junction held 7 bases outside the gene matches. This CDR3 is 15 amino acids long. CDR3 sequence reads: CASSVFGTDKNIQYF. DNA of the CDR3: TGTGCCAGCAGTGTTTTTGGGACAGACAAAAACATTCAGTACTTC.

In DNA, the CDR3 is TGTGCTAGTGGTTTGTCAGCGGCCCTGCGCGGGGATACGCAGTATTTT. Its protein product is CASGLSAALRGDTQYF. This chain links TRBV12-5 with TRBJ2-3; TRBD2 might be the D (5 bases). The length of the CDR3 is 16 residues. Germline CDR1 is LGHNT and CDR2 is FRNRAP. V was shortened by 2 bases and J by 6 bases, with 18 bases between the two germline ends.

Here the CDR3 DNA reads TGCGCCAGTGGGCTAGCGGGAGAACAGACCCAGTACTTC. Translated: CASGLAGEQTQYF. V and J are TRBV10-2 and TRBJ2-5, with 10 bases that match TRBD2. In germline, CDR1 is WSHSY, CDR2 SAAADI. The CDR3 covers 13 residues. The J segment lost 6 bases and the V segment lost 9 bases, leaving 7 bases of the junction unmatched.

This rearrangement joins TRBV9 to TRBJ2-7, with D unclear. V lost 0 bases and J 1 base, leaving 11 bases between the germline ends. Germline-derived CDR1 and CDR2 are SGDLS and YYNGEE. The CDR3 is made up of 15 amino acids. CDR3 loop: CASSVDPVQSYEQYF. CDR3 coding DNA: TGTGCCAGCAGCGTAGATCCAGTGCAATCCTACGAGCAGTACTTC.

In DNA, the CDR3 is TGTGCCAGTAGTATGGGTGGCGGCTACAATGAGCAGTTCTTC. It codes for CASSMGGGYNEQFF. This chain joins TRBV19 and TRBJ2-1, with D hard to call. This CDR3 comprises 14 residues. The V end was cut by 3 bases, the J end by 3 bases, with 9 bases between. Germline V gene data show CDR1 as LNHDA and CDR2 as SQIVND (reference sequence).

This clone was seen only a few times. This chain joins TRBV19 and TRBJ2-7; 8 nucleotides agree with TRBD1. J was trimmed by 3 bases and V by 6 bases; bases with no gene match: 4. Germline V gives CDR1 LNHDA, CDR2 SQIVND (reference sequence). This CDR3 has 13 amino acids. The CDR3 loop reads CASSTGTGYEQYF. The CDR3 nucleotides are TGTGCCAGTAGCACCGGGACAGGCTACGAGCAGTACTTC.

This chain uses TRBV9 with TRBJ1-6; D perhaps matches TRBD1 (6 bases). Trimming pared 4 bases from V and 0 bases from J, leaving 14 bases between. The CDR3 has 17 residues. Germline assignment: CDR1 SGDLS and CDR2 YYNGEE. CDR3 nucleotide sequence: TGTGCCAGCAGCAGTAGGACAGAACTCTCCTATAATTCACCCCTCCACTTT. This encodes CASSSRTELSYNSPLHF.